This T cell receptor (beta chain) was profiled in a study of T cells in Graves' hyperthyroidism and ophthalmopathy. Study results and caveats: Among thyroid clonotypes expanded above 0.001, most also appeared in blood. Ophthalmopathy onset followed model prediction by a median about 6.5 months.

CDR3 length: 12 amino acids. Germline V CDR1 and CDR2: SQVTM, ANQGSEA. Regarding this clonotype: The antigen is undetermined. Germline is not matched at one junction end, which may reflect a read error.

Extraction of PBMCs used about 9.2 ml of fresh peripheral blood. Amplified regions were TCR beta CDR3 sequences from RNA transcripts. TCR CDR3 underwent first-round RT-PCR with the HTBI primer set. From the multiplex PCR reads, TCRdb called clonotypes with MiXCR, one entry per CDR3 protein. The data show around 700,000 distinct CDR3 sequences, over 15% seen once. The TCR sequence derives from a woman aged 50 to 65 with Graves' hyperthyroidism that later progressed to Graves' ophthalmopathy. V usage is TRBV29-1 and J usage is TRBJ2-5; D uncertain. Sequenced sample: blood. This chain's CDR3 is CSVESPVKTQCF. As DNA, the CDR3 is TGCAGCGTTGAATCGCCGGTAAAGACCCAGTGCTTC.